This T cell receptor beta chain derives from a study of blood T cell repertoires in COVID-19. About the study: COVID-19 samples, acute and convalescent, were from the United States, Italy and Spain.

Under the authors' procedure: How many nucleated cells were present was estimated from reference gene primer amplification. Only in-frame clones appear in the TCRdb table, and some are missing; sequencing was by immunoSEQ multiplex PCR. The D gene and trimming were derived from the DNA, and the V and J assignments and clone size from that table. The sample lists 35,000 to 50,000 clones, more than 65% occurring once. V dropped 4 bases and J dropped 3 bases, with 16 bases sitting between them. Germline CDR1 and CDR2: MGHRA and YSYEKL. The CDR3 is made up of 15 amino acids. The sequence derives from a man older than 75 with acute or convalescent COVID-19. The chain uses TRBV4-1 and TRBJ2-7, with D maybe TRBD2 (5 bases). Source material: peripheral blood. Written as DNA, the CDR3 is TGCGCCAGCAGCCCCGGACTCACACTAGGCTACGAGCAGTACTTC. It encodes CASSPGLTLGYEQYF.